This entry features one T cell receptor beta chain sequence. It has no known antigen specificity. Base qualities are not at hand, and no much larger clone is one base apart. CDR1 and CDR2 were assigned from the germline V gene (reference sequence) as LNHDA and SQIVND. The CDR3, cysteine through phenylalanine, is 15 amino acids long. Only the CDR3 part of the read is kept: 45 bases, read in frame from the first base. V is cut back by 5 bases and J by 0 bases, with 2 bases in the junction unmatched. In the prospective study, participants were about 18 to 95 years old, resided in about two dozen geographic areas of the United States, and were enrolled through a virtual design. Cohort assignment in the prospective study relied on participant-reported clinical history from a screening survey and a study questionnaire. ImmuneRACE Cohort 3 recovered participants were defined by two consecutive negative NP/OP PCR tests, healthcare professional clearance, or symptom resolution. Each participant in the prospective study had whole blood, serum and a nasopharyngeal or oropharyngeal swab collected by mobile phlebotomists. Over a roughly 2-month period, participants in the prospective study had the option of providing additional blood draws and questionnaires. Blood samples from the prospective study were shipped frozen or at room temperature prior to DNA extraction.

The data stem from a study of blood T cell repertoires in COVID-19 (dated by TCRdb to about 2020). Describing the broader study: Samples from collaborators originated in the United States, Italy and Spain and spanned both the acute and convalescent phases of COVID-19. The material from the prospective study consisted of cDNA or gDNA derived from T cells, B-cell-depleted T cells, or PBMCs. Subjects who had been exposed to COVID-19, were actively infected with it, or had recovered from it provided the deeply sampled blood TCRbeta repertoires that made up the dataset. A freely available public database, intended as a resource for researchers studying the immune response to SARS-CoV-2, is where the repertoires were released. The samples were drawn from the first 160 participants of the ongoing ImmuneRACE study and from some 1,300 subjects provided by 6 global collaborators. The sample metadata nearly always contained a de-identified subject ID, COVID-19 status, age in years and sex. Where available, HLA class I and class II types were obtained from metadata supplied by the sample provider rather than from assay-based typing. On the study overall, not on this receptor specifically: How much clinical and demographic metadata was included differed by source and by participant, and the metadata was provided uncurated.

The immunoSEQ Assay, a bias-controlled multiplex PCR, was used to amplify TCRbeta CDR3 regions from genomic DNA. Per the source publication's procedure: The number of nucleated cells in each sample was estimated from the amplification of reference gene primers within the assay. To quantify the absolute abundance of each unique TCRbeta CDR3 rearrangement, sequence reads were collapsed and filtered. For each sample, productive Simpson clonality was calculated as the square root of Simpson's diversity index across productive rearrangements. TCRdb holds this immuneACCESS table with in-frame rearrangements only. Some clones are missing; in checked studies, unresolved V genes explain under half, and the rest has no known cause. V and J calls and clone size follow that table, whereas D and trimming were derived from the DNA. This sample is represented by around 280,000 clones; around 90% of them were singletons. Around 1.7% of the sample is taken by the ten largest.

The V and J segments used are TRBV19 and TRBJ1-5; 9 junctional bases match TRBD1. The sample consisted of PBMCs or T cells enriched from blood (not recorded which). This receptor was taken from a woman in her thirties or forties who had recovered from COVID-19. At the DNA level, the sequence is TGTGCCAGTAGTCGGGACAGGGCTAGCAATCAGCCCCAGCATTTT. Protein translation: CASSRDRASNQPQHF.